The clone carrying this TCR beta chain appeared a few times. The antigen is undetermined. The sample's treatment: oral pan-JAK inhibitor, 5-10 mg twice daily. Extracted from the samples, RNA was reverse transcribed into cDNA to serve as the sequencing template. The protocol was immunoSEQ multiplex PCR, while the TCRdb copy is restricted to in-frame clones and leaves out a portion. The top ten clones hold less than 14% of a sample with over 150,000 clones, about 48% of them seen once. The V and J ends lost 2 bases and 3 bases, in that order; junction bases with no gene match: 4. This CDR3 contains 16 residues. Germline assignment: CDR1 MNHNS and CDR2 SASEGT. This record comes from a study of CD8+ T cells in alopecia areata. General study findings and limits: Expanded CD8+ clones among the top 100, and scalp clonality, were significantly decreased by tofacitinib.

The sample here was CD8+ T cells sorted from blood, taken at week 24, from a patient treated with tofacitinib. The receptor's source is a human donor with alopecia areata. The chain couples TRBV6-1 to TRBJ2-1, with 10 bases matching TRBD2. This chain's CDR3 is CASSETSGGDYNEQFF. As DNA, the CDR3 is TGTGCCAGCAGTGAAACAAGCGGGGGGGACTACAATGAGCAGTTCTTC.